This T cell receptor beta chain was retrieved from a study of control samples from healthy donors and cancer patients. TCRdb's table, derived via immunoSEQ multiplex PCR, lists solely in-frame clones and lacks some. The repertoire includes roughly 52,000 clones, roughly 96% of them detected once, and around 1.9% sits in the top ten. CDR1 and CDR2 from the germline V gene are SQVTM and ANQGSEA. V shed 7 bases and J 4 bases; nucleotides not matched to a gene: 4. The CDR3 is made up of 12 amino acids. Sequencing was done on a sample of blood. The chain is built from TRBV29-1 and TRBJ1-3; 7 bases line up with TRBD1. The source of this sequence is a woman between 25 and 40 years old in good health. CDR3 sequence: CSAGTEGNTIYF. As DNA, the CDR3 is TGCAGCGCAGGGACAGAAGGAAACACCATATATTTT.